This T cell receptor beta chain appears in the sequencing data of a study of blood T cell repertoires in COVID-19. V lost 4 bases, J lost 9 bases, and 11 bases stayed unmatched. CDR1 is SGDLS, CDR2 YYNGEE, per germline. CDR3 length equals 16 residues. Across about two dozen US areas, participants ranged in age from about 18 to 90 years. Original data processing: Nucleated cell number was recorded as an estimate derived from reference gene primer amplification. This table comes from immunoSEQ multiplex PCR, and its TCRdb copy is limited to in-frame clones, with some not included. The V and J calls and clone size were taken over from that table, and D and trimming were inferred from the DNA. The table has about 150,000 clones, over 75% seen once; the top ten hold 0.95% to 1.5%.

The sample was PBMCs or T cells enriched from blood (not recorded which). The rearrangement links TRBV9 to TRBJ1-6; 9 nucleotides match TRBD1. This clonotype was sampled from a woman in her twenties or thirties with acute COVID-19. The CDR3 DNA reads TGTGCCAGCAGCTATACAGGGGGCACTGATCGTTCACCCCTCCACTTT. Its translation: CASSYTGGTDRSPLHF.